This entry lists 20 T cell receptor beta chains sequenced from one sample in a study of blood T cell repertoires in COVID-19 (TCRdb year 2020). Library construction relied on the immunoSEQ multiplex PCR assay. The immuneACCESS repertoire file appears here via TCRdb, limited to in-frame rearrangements. These files lack a portion of the clones; in checked studies, under half of the deficit traces to unresolved V genes, and the cause of the others is not known. The sample table records around 170,000 clones; 88% of these occur just once. The leading ten clones occupy roughly 26% of the sample. Sequenced: peripheral blood. All receptors derive from a man in his sixties with acute or convalescent COVID-19.

This chain connects TRBV3-1 (or the pseudogene TRBV3-2) to TRBJ2-3; TRBD2 aligns across 7 bases. V lost 1 base and J lost 1; bases outside the gene matches: 11. Germline V gives CDR1 LGHDT, CDR2 YNNKEL (reference sequence). The CDR3 is made up of 18 amino acids. The CDR3 is CASSQGPVGGGGTDTQYF. DNA for the CDR3: TGTGCCAGCAGCCAAGGACCCGTCGGCGGGGGAGGCACAGATACGCAGTATTTT.

The V call is TRBV15, the J call TRBJ1-1; 11 bases fit TRBD1. V shed 1 base and J 6 bases; nucleotides not matched to a gene: 1. CDR3 length equals 14 residues. CDR1 LNHNV and CDR2 YYDKDF come from the germline V gene (reference sequence). The CDR3 sequence: CATSRAGQGAEAFF. The DNA for the CDR3 is TGTGCCACCAGCAGAGCGGGACAGGGGGCTGAAGCTTTCTTT. Combining the CDR3 with reference TRBV15 and TRBJ1-1 gives the whole variable domain DAMVIQNPRYQVTQFGKPVTLSCSQTLNHNVMYWYQQKSSQAPKLLFHYYDKDFNNEADTPDNFQSRRPNTSFCFLDIRSPGLGDTAMYLCATSRAGQGAEAFFGQGTRLTVV.

A note on this clone: This sample also contains other DNA sequences that code for the same CDR3. The chain combines TRBV5-1 with TRBJ1-2; TRBD1 aligns across 8 bases. CDR1 is SGHRS and CDR2 is YFSETQ in the germline V gene. The ends lost 5 bases at V and 5 bases at J; junction bases unmatched: 8. CDR3 length: 14 residues. This CDR3 is CASSQDRGHYGYTF. CDR3 DNA sequence: TGCGCCAGCAGTCAAGACAGGGGTCATTATGGCTACACCTTC.

V gene TRBV9 combines with J gene TRBJ2-3; a possible D gene is TRBD2 (6 bases). CDR1 and CDR2 (germline): SGDLS, YYNGEE. Trimming removed 4 bases at V and 5 bases at J, with 17 bases between. The CDR3 length is 15 residues. Here the CDR3 DNA reads TGTGCCAGCAGCCCCTACGGGGCGGAGGGAGATACGCAGTATTTT. Encoded protein: CASSPYGAEGDTQYF. Looking up the rest from reference TRBV9 and TRBJ2-3 gives the full variable domain: DSGVTQTPKHLITATGQRVTLRCSPRSGDLSVYWYQQSLDQGLQFLIQYYNGEERAKGNILERFSAQQFPDLHSELNLSSLELGDSALYFCASSPYGAEGDTQYFGPGTRLTVL.

V gene TRBV4-1 combines with J gene TRBJ2-2; 10 bases are shared with TRBD2. The CDR3 covers 17 residues. V lost 0 bases and J lost 7; bases outside the gene matches: 8. CDR1 and CDR2 (germline): MGHRA, YSYEKL. The chain's CDR3 is CASSQETAGGPGGELFF. The DNA of the CDR3 is TGCGCCAGCAGCCAAGAAACAGCGGGAGGGCCCGGCGGGGAGCTGTTTTTT.

V and J are TRBV2 and TRBJ1-6; D is possibly TRBD1 (5 bases). Germline V gene data show CDR1 as SNHLY and CDR2 as FYNNEI. This CDR3 spans 15 amino acids. V lost 0 bases and J 10 bases, leaving 13 bases between the germline ends. CDR3 in amino acids: CASSEAWAGNSPLHF. The DNA for the CDR3 is TGTGCCAGCAGTGAAGCCTGGGCAGGGAACTCACCCCTCCACTTT.

The V gene is TRBV4-1, the J gene TRBJ2-3, with unresolved D. V was shortened by 7 bases and J by 6 bases, with 14 bases between the two germline ends. CDR3 length: 13 amino acids. Germline CDR1 and CDR2: MGHRA and YSYEKL. CDR3 residues: CASNSVLEDTQYF. CDR3 nucleotides: TGCGCCAGCAATAGTGTTTTGGAGGATACGCAGTATTTT.

This rearrangement joins TRBV4-3 to TRBJ1-2; the D is unclear. This CDR3 is built from 13 residues. V lost 0 bases, J lost 5 bases, and 7 bases lay in between. Germline lookup yields CDR1 LGHNA and CDR2 YSLEER. This CDR3 is CASSQDGGYGYTF. The CDR3 DNA reads as TGCGCCAGCAGCCAAGATGGCGGGTATGGCTACACCTTC.

CDR3 bases: TGTGCCAGCAGTTTAACCGGGGGAAGGGGTACTGAAGCTTTCTTT. Encoded protein: CASSLTGGRGTEAFF. This rearrangement joins TRBV27 to TRBJ1-1; a possible D gene is TRBD1 (5 bases). V shed 2 bases and J shed 5 bases, with 15 bases lying between them. This CDR3 has 15 amino acids. Germline V gene lookup returns CDR1 MNHEY and CDR2 SMNVEV (reference sequence).

The chain uses TRBV30 and TRBJ1-2; 9 bases align to TRBD1. The length of the CDR3 is 12 residues. Trimming removed 5 bases from V and 4 bases from J; junction bases left unmatched: 2. Germline V gene lookup returns CDR1 GTSNPN and CDR2 SVGIG (reference sequence). The CDR3 loop reads CAWGTGPYGYTF. The CDR3 DNA reads as TGTGCCTGGGGGACAGGGCCCTATGGCTACACCTTC.

This chain connects TRBV27 to TRBJ1-4; 9 nucleotides line up with TRBD1. J gave up 8 bases and V 4 bases, and 8 bases lay outside the gene matches. Germline CDR1 reads MNHEY; CDR2 reads SMNVEV (reference sequence). This CDR3 has 15 amino acids. DNA for the CDR3: TGTGCCAGCAGTTCATTGGGACAGGGTGGCGAAAAACTGTTTTTT. Its translation is CASSSLGQGGEKLFF.

This chain connects TRBV29-1 to TRBJ1-1; TRBD1 matches at 7 bases. Per germline, CDR1 SQVTM and CDR2 ANQGSEA. The CDR3 extends over 13 amino acids. V trimming: 5 bases; J trimming: 1 base; junction bases outside the gene matches: 4. The DNA for the CDR3 is TGCAGCGTTAGACAGGGACCGAACACTGAAGCTTTCTTT. Its translation is CSVRQGPNTEAFF. The full variable domain, with the rest looked up from reference TRBV29-1 and TRBJ1-1, is SAVISQKPSRDICQRGTSLTIQCQVDSQVTMMFWYRQQPGQSLTLIATANQGSEATYESGFVIDKFPISRPNLTFSTLTVSNMSPEDSSIYLCSVRQGPNTEAFFGQGTRLTVV.

The chain is built from TRBV5-1 and TRBJ2-1, with 12 bases lining up with TRBD2. This CDR3 has 16 residues. Germline V CDR1 and CDR2: SGHRS, YFSETQ. The V and J ends lost 2 bases and 4 bases, in that order; junction bases with no gene match: 4. The CDR3 DNA follows: TGCGCCAGCAGCTTACCCGGGACTAGCGGGTACAATGAGCAGTTCTTC. Its translation: CASSLPGTSGYNEQFF.

This clone was seen a few times. J is TRBJ2-7 and V is TRBV25-1, with 11 bases aligning to TRBD2. Germline assignment: CDR1 MGHDK and CDR2 SYGVNS. J was trimmed by 4 bases and V by 6 bases; bases with no gene match: 14. This CDR3 has 17 amino acids. The CDR3 region is CASSVTGAGTSGYEQYF. The CDR3 region has the DNA TGTGCCAGCAGCGTTACAGGGGCCGGGACTAGCGGATACGAGCAGTACTTC.

The chain recombines TRBV4-2 with TRBJ2-3; 7 nucleotides line up with TRBD2. This CDR3 is built from 18 residues. The germline CDR1 and CDR2 sequences are LGHNA and YNFKEQ. V was pared by 0 bases and J by 1 base, with 10 bases of the junction left unmatched. The CDR3 loop reads CASSQDKGGSGGTDTQYF. The DNA for the CDR3 is TGTGCCAGCAGCCAAGATAAGGGCGGGAGCGGGGGCACAGATACGCAGTATTTT.

The chain joins TRBV3-1 (or the pseudogene TRBV3-2) to TRBJ1-5, with a weak D call TRBD1 (5 bases). The CDR3 length is 15 residues. V was trimmed by 4 bases and J by 1 base, leaving 11 bases between them. CDR1 and CDR2 (germline): LGHDT, YNNKEL (reference sequence). CDR3 nucleotides: TGTGCCAGCAGCCGGGGAGGGACGAGCAATCAGCCCCAGCATTTT. Amino acids: CASSRGGTSNQPQHF.

The chain carries TRBV18 and TRBJ1-2, with 11 bases fitting TRBD1. V lost 6 bases to trimming and J lost 2 bases; unmatched junction nucleotides: 2. CDR3 length: 14 residues. CDR1 is KGHSH, CDR2 LQKENI, per germline. For the CDR3, the DNA is TGTGCCAGCTCCAGGGACAGGGGGAACTATGGCTACACCTTC. This codes for CASSRDRGNYGYTF.

A single count supports this clone. The rearrangement joins TRBV28 to TRBJ2-1; 8 bases are shared with TRBD2. The germline gives CDR1 MDHEN, CDR2 SYDVKM. This CDR3 contains 14 residues. Trimming at V came to 3 bases and at J to 4 bases, leaving 2 bases not matched to a gene. The CDR3 sequence is CASSFSGEYNEQFF. The CDR3 region has the DNA TGTGCCAGCAGTTTTAGCGGGGAGTACAATGAGCAGTTCTTC. The full variable domain, in which reference TRBV28 and TRBJ2-1 provide the parts outside the CDR3, is DVKVTQSSRYLVKRTGEKVFLECVQDMDHENMFWYRQDPGLGLRLIYFSYDVKMKEKGDIPEGYSVSREKKERFSLILESASTNQTSMYLCASSFSGEYNEQFFGPGTRLTVL.

The chain combines TRBV6-6 with TRBJ1-1; D is possibly TRBD1 (5 bases). CDR1 and CDR2 (germline): MNHNY, SVGAGI (reference sequence). Trimming shortened V by 10 bases and J by 4 bases, and 16 bases separated the two germline ends. The CDR3 has 13 amino acids. The CDR3 loop is CAIETAGGTEAFF. CDR3 bases: TGTGCCATCGAAACCGCGGGGGGCACTGAAGCTTTCTTT.

This chain links TRBV5-1 with TRBJ1-4; D perhaps matches TRBD1 (5 bases). Between the trimmed V and J ends, which lost 4 bases and 5 bases, there was a span of 12 bases. CDR3 size: 14 residues. Germline lookup yields CDR1 SGHRS and CDR2 YFSETQ. The CDR3 region has the DNA TGCGCCAGCAGCCCGGGTGACAGAAATGAAAAACTGTTTTTT. As protein: CASSPGDRNEKLFF. Full variable domain (rest looked up from reference TRBV5-1 and TRBJ1-4): KAGVTQTPRYLIKTRGQQVTLSCSPISGHRSVSWYQQTPGQGLQFLFEYFSETQRNKGNFPGRFSGRQFSNSRSEMNVSTLELGDSALYLCASSPGDRNEKLFFGSGTQLSVL.